Described below is a single T cell receptor beta chain sequence and its context. These data belong to a study of cytomegalovirus exposure and HLA in healthy donors. Amplification used 60 Vbeta primers and 13 Jbeta primers. The protocol was immunoSEQ multiplex PCR, while the TCRdb copy is restricted to in-frame clones and leaves out a portion. The table has about 200,000 clones, about 74% seen once; the top ten hold about 16%. Sequencing was done on a sample of PBMCs. This sequence originates from a man between 35 and 55 years old in good health and CMV-seronegative.

The CDR3 reads CASSEIEGTDTQYF. DNA of the CDR3: TGTGCCAGCAGTGAAATAGAAGGCACAGATACGCAGTATTTT. The chain links TRBV6-1 to TRBJ2-3; D call uncertain. The CDR3 totals 14 residues. Trimming removed 2 bases from V and 1 base from J, with 7 bases in between. Looked up from germline, CDR1 is MNHNS and CDR2 is SASEGT.